This T cell receptor beta chain is drawn from a study of human T cells and chemical hapten exposure. Study-wide results and caveats: As the donors had alopecia, their immune response may differ from healthy people's.

Time point of the sample: patch test 3, about 24 weeks after DPC sensitization. The treatment: therapeutic diphenylcyclopropenone sensitization with weekly scalp DPC. There are a few counts of this clonotype. What it binds is not known. Original methodology: Per-sample TCR counts ranged from about 20,000 to 750,000, median approximately 98,000. MiXCR, run by TCRdb on the RACE reads, gives a single entry per CDR3 protein. For this entry, the V and J calls and clone size follow TCRdb and not the study's own pipeline. The profile shows tens of thousands of distinct CDR3 sequences, 10% to 12% of them singletons. The sequencing here drew on whole blood, taken in connection with sensitization to the hapten diphenylcyclopropenone (DPC). The TCR comes from a woman aged 45-60 years with alopecia areata. Some clones in this sample may be carry-over from other donors' samples.

The CDR3 nucleotides are TGTGCCATCAGGGCAGATCCCGGGGCCAACGTCCTGACTTTC. Its translation is CAIRADPGANVLTF. This sequence joins TRBV10-3 and TRBJ2-6, with D hard to call. The V gene lost 6 bases and the J gene lost 4 bases, with 10 bases spanning the gap. CDR3 length: 14 residues. CDR1 and CDR2 from the germline V gene are ENHRY and SYGVKD.